The TCR beta chain under discussion was sequenced for a study of cytotoxic CD8 clonotypes in ibrutinib-treated CLL. With regard to this clone: Antigen unknown.

Study-wide results and limits: Treatment left the uncommon public clonotypes either contracted or stable in frequency.

Method: immunoSEQ multiplex PCR; TCRdb's copy keeps in-frame clones and lacks some. Of fewer than 200,000 clones detected, roughly four fifths appear once; the ten largest clones hold 3.5% to 5.5%. V lost 7 bases and J lost 0; bases outside the gene matches: 7. The germline V gene has CDR1 SNHLY and CDR2 FYNNEI. The CDR3 sequence is 15 residues long. The sequence came from a human donor with chronic lymphocytic leukemia. The chain links TRBV2 to TRBJ2-5; 8 bases are shared with TRBD2. Sample: PBMCs, taken after 24 months of ibrutinib treatment. CDR3 in DNA: TGTGCCAGCACCGGACGCGGGGGGTACCAAGAGACCCAGTACTTC. This encodes CASTGRGGYQETQYF.